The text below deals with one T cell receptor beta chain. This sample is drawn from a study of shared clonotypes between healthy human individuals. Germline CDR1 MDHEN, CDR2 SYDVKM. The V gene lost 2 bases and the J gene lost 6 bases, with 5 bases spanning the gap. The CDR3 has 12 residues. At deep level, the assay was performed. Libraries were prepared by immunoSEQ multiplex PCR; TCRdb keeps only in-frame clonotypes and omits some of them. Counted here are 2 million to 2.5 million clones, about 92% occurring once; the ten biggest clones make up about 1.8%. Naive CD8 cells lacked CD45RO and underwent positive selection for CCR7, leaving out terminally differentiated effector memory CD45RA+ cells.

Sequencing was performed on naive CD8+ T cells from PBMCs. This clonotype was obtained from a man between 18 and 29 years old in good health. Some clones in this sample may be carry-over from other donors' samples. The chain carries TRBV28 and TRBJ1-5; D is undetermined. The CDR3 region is CASSLEGQPQHF. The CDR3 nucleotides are TGTGCCAGCAGTTTAGAGGGTCAGCCCCAGCATTTT.